These 21 T cell receptor beta chains came from one sample sequenced in a study of identical twins. Using its own MiXCR run on the 5' RACE reads, TCRdb lists one record per CDR3 protein. The repertoire holds some 1,600,000 distinct CDR3 sequences, with less than 35% as singletons. Material for sequencing was cord blood. These receptors were obtained from a newborn girl in good health.

J is TRBJ2-5 and V is TRBV7-2; TRBD2 aligns across 8 bases. The closer fit of TRBJ2-7 to the DNA end suggests the J call may be wrong. The CDR3 has 14 residues. Germline V gene data show CDR1 as SGHTA and CDR2 as FQGNSA. CDR3 protein: CASSLTSVRYEQYF. The CDR3, as DNA: TGTGCCAGCAGCTTGACTAGCGTGAGATACGAGCAGTACTTC.

V is TRBV15 and J is TRBJ2-2; no firm D call. Germline V gene lookup returns CDR1 LNHNV and CDR2 YYDKDF (reference sequence). The germline V and J ends were trimmed by 0 bases and 4 bases, with 12 bases remaining between them. The CDR3 spans 16 residues. CDR3 sequence: CATSRDNEPITGELFF. In DNA form, the CDR3 reads TGTGCCACCAGCAGAGATAATGAGCCTATCACCGGGGAGCTGTTTTTT.

The gene calls are TRBV7-8 and TRBJ2-1, with 13 bases aligning to TRBD2. The tail of the sequence fits TRBJ2-7 better, so the J call may be wrong. Germline CDR1 reads SGHVS; CDR2 reads FQNEAQ. The CDR3 is made up of 20 amino acids. DNA of the CDR3: TGTGCCAGCAGCTTAAGACTAGCGGGGGGCACACCCAGCTCCTACAATGAGCAGTACTTC. It is translated as CASSLRLAGGTPSSYNEQYF.

This clonotype was seen once. One junction end does not reproduce the germline sequence, and a read error may be involved. The chain recombines TRBV5-1 with TRBJ2-7; 11 bases match TRBD2. There are 15 residues in the CDR3. The germline gives CDR1 SGHRS, CDR2 YFSETQ. The CDR3 here is CTSSLSSGRSHEQYF. DNA for the CDR3: TGCACCAGCAGTCTATCTAGCGGGAGGTCGCACGAGCAGTACTTC.

The genes are TRBV7-2 and TRBJ2-3; 12 positions match TRBD2. Germline CDR1 reads SGHTA; CDR2 reads FQGNSA. This CDR3 spans 15 amino acids. Trimming removed 5 bases from V and 6 bases from J; junction bases left unmatched: 6. This CDR3 reads CASSRTSGVRDTQYF. Written as DNA, the CDR3 is TGTGCCAGCAGCCGGACTAGCGGGGTCAGGGATACGCAGTATTTT.

This clonotype has more than one count but fewer than ten. The chain combines TRBV5-1 with TRBJ2-7, with D tentatively TRBD1 (6 bases). The V end lost 5 bases, the J end lost 0 bases, and 12 bases lay between the germline ends. The CDR3 is 14 residues long. The germline gives CDR1 SGHRS, CDR2 YFSETQ. As DNA, the CDR3 is TGCGCCAGCAGTCATCAGGGGAACTCCTACGAGCAGTACTTC. Encoded protein: CASSHQGNSYEQYF.

This chain uses TRBV6-1 with TRBJ1-1, with D tentatively TRBD1 (6 bases). V was shortened by 7 bases and J by 7 bases, with 16 bases between the two germline ends. The germline CDR1 and CDR2 sequences are MNHNS and SASEGT. The CDR3 sequence is 13 residues long. Written as DNA, the CDR3 is TGTGCCAGCAAAGGGAGGGGGGGCAGTGAAGCTTTCTTT. This gives the protein CASKGRGGSEAFF.

This clonotype showed up many times. Mismatch with germline at one junction end may stem from a read error. This chain uses TRBV5-1 with TRBJ1-2; unclear D gene. The CDR3 has 13 residues. Per the germline V gene, CDR1 is SGHRS and CDR2 is YFSETQ. The CDR3 nucleotides read TGTGCCAGCAGCTTCGGGGCTAACTATGGCTACACCTTC. Its protein is CASSFGANYGYTF.

Remarks on this clonotype: A much larger clonotype is one base distant, so this may be a read error. V gene TRBV12-3 or TRBV12-4 combines with J gene TRBJ2-5; TRBD1 matches at 7 bases. The end of the DNA is better explained by TRBJ2-7, so the J call may be wrong. The CDR3 contains 15 residues. As DNA, the CDR3 is TGTGCCAGCATTGGCCTAGGGGACAGTGCCCACGAGCAGTACTTC. This gives the protein CASIGLGDSAHEQYF.

This clonotype appeared a few times. DNA for the CDR3: TGCGCCAGCAGCTTGGAGCGCGTGTCGGAAGCTTTCTTT. Translated, it gives CASSLERVSEAFF. The chain joins TRBV5-1 to TRBJ1-1; D not certain. The V end was cut by 0 bases, the J end by 8 bases, with 11 bases between. Looked up from germline, CDR1 is SGHRS and CDR2 is YFSETQ. The CDR3 runs 13 residues. The variable domain in full, completed from reference TRBV5-1 and TRBJ1-1, reads KAGVTQTPRYLIKTRGQQVTLSCSPISGHRSVSWYQQTPGQGLQFLFEYFSETQRNKGNFPGRFSGRQFSNSRSEMNVSTLELGDSALYLCASSLERVSEAFFGQGTRLTVV.

The CDR3 DNA is TGCGCCAGCAGCTTGCCCAGCGGGGGGGCCTACAATGAGCAGTTCTTC. This codes for CASSLPSGGAYNEQFF. This chain joins TRBV5-1 and TRBJ2-1; 10 nucleotides line up with TRBD2. Germline V gene lookup returns CDR1 SGHRS and CDR2 YFSETQ. The CDR3 loop spans 16 amino acids. The V gene end was trimmed by 1 base and the J gene end by 2 bases; junction bases not matched to a gene: 3.

The chain is built from TRBV7-9 and TRBJ1-2; D is uncertain. The germline CDR1 and CDR2 sequences are SEHNR and FQNEAQ (reference sequence). The V end was cut by 6 bases, the J end by 0 bases, with 11 bases between. The CDR3 totals 14 residues. The DNA of the CDR3 is TGTGCCAGCAGACCGTACGGCTCTAACTATGGCTACACCTTC. Translating it yields CASRPYGSNYGYTF.

The chain carries TRBV6-1 and TRBJ2-5; TRBD2 is a possible D gene (5 bases). The CDR3 length is 17 residues. Germline lookup yields CDR1 MNHNS and CDR2 SASEGT. V lost 6 bases and J lost 11, with 31 bases in between. The CDR3 DNA sequence: TGTGCCAGCAGCCTCCGAGCCTCCCGAGGGTCCTACAATGAGCAGTACTTC. Residues: CASSLRASRGSYNEQYF.

The rearrangement uses TRBV18 and TRBJ2-1; D is possibly TRBD2 (6 bases). V was shortened by 1 base and J by 3 bases, with 10 bases between the two germline ends. Germline CDR1 and CDR2: KGHSH and LQKENI. The CDR3 runs 15 residues. The CDR3 sequence is CASSPRSRGYNEQFF. CDR3 nucleotides: TGTGCCAGCTCACCACGGTCGCGGGGCTACAATGAGCAGTTCTTC.

There are a few counts of this clonotype. This chain joins TRBV5-5 and TRBJ2-1; TRBD2 matches 10 bases. The V segment lost 7 bases and the J segment 3 bases; nucleotides outside the gene matches: 7. CDR3 size: 15 residues. Germline CDR1 is SGHKS and CDR2 is YYEKEE (reference sequence). CDR3 DNA: TGTGCCAGCGGAAGGACTAGCGGAATCTACAATGAGCAGTTCTTC. The encoded protein is CASGRTSGIYNEQFF.

Details on this clonotype: A read error may account for a junction end that differs from germline. V is TRBV11-2 and J is TRBJ2-5, with D perhaps TRBD2 (5 bases). The DNA end is more similar to TRBJ2-7, so the J call may be wrong. The CDR3 spans 14 residues. Germline V gene sequence: CDR1 SGHAT, CDR2 FQNNGV. The CDR3 here is CAGSTLRGHYEQYF. The CDR3 DNA follows: TGTGCCGGCAGCACCTTACGGGGTCACTACGAGCAGTACTTC.

This clonotype has more than one count but fewer than ten. V usage is TRBV20-1 and J usage is TRBJ2-1; possible D gene TRBD2, 6 bases. The assigned J gene may be wrong: the sequence end matches TRBJ2-7 better. CDR1 is DFQATT and CDR2 is SNEGSKA in the germline V gene (reference sequence). CDR3 size: 15 residues. The CDR3 DNA is TGCAGTGCTAGAGATCTCCGGGACTCCTACAATGAGCAGTACTTC. Protein: CSARDLRDSYNEQYF.

This clonotype showed up many times. The V call is TRBV4-1, the J call TRBJ2-7; the D is unclear. V was trimmed by 1 base and J by 3 bases, leaving 7 bases between them. Germline lookup yields CDR1 MGHRA and CDR2 YSYEKL. The CDR3 covers 13 residues. The CDR3 loop is CASSQVPGYEQYF. The CDR3 DNA reads TGCGCCAGCAGCCAAGTTCCAGGCTACGAGCAGTACTTC.

This chain joins TRBV3-1 and TRBJ2-7; weak D call: TRBD2 (6 bases). With 6 bases removed from V and 10 bases from J, the gap between germline ends came to 19 bases. This CDR3 region has 13 residues. Germline values: CDR1 LGHDT, CDR2 YNNKEL (reference sequence). CDR3 nucleotides: TGTGCCAGCAGAGGGGCGGACTACTCCCCACAGTACTTC. It yields the protein CASRGADYSPQYF.

The CDR3 spells CATSVAPDTQYF. CDR3 coding DNA: TGTGCCACCAGTGTGGCCCCAGATACGCAGTATTTT. The V gene is TRBV24-1, the J gene TRBJ2-3; D is ambiguous. V lost 5 bases and J lost 4, with 6 bases in between. CDR1 KGHDR and CDR2 SFDVKD come from the germline V gene. This CDR3 contains 12 residues.

V and J are TRBV29-1 and TRBJ2-3, with D perhaps matching TRBD2 (7 bases). V was shortened by 6 bases and J by 4 bases, with 17 bases between the two germline ends. CDR3 length equals 14 residues. Germline loops: CDR1 SQVTM, CDR2 ANQGSEA. CDR3 bases: TGCAGCGTCGGGGGGCCAGGTGGCGCAGATACGCAGTATTTT. Its translation is CSVGGPGGADTQYF.